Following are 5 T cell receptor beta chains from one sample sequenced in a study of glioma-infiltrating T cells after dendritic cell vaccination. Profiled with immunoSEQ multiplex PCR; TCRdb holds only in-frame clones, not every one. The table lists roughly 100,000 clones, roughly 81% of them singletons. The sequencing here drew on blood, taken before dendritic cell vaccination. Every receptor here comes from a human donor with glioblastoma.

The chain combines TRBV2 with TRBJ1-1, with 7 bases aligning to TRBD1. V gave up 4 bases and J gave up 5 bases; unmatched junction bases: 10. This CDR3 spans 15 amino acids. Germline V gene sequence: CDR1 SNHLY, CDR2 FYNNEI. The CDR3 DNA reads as TGTGCCAGCAGTGCTCAGACAGGGAGAACAACTGAAGCTTTCTTT. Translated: CASSAQTGRTTEAFF.

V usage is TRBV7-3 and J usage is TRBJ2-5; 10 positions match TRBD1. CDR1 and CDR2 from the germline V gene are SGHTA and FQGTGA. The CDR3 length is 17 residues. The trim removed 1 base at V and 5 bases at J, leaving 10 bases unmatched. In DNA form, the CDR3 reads TGTGCCAGCAGCTTAAACCCCCCGGGGACAGGGGAGGAGACCCAGTACTTC. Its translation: CASSLNPPGTGEETQYF.

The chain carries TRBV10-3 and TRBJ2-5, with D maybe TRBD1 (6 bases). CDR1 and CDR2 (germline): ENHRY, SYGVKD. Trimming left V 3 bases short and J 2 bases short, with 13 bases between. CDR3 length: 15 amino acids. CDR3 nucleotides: TGTGCCATCAGTGATTCGGTGAGGGGGCAAGAGACCCAGTACTTC. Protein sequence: CAISDSVRGQETQYF.

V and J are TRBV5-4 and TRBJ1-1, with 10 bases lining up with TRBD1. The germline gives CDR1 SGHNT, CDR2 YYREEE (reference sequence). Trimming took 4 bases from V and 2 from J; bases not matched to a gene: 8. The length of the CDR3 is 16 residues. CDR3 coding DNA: TGTGCCAGCAGCCTATACTGGGACAGGGGAAACACTGAAGCTTTCTTT. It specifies CASSLYWDRGNTEAFF.

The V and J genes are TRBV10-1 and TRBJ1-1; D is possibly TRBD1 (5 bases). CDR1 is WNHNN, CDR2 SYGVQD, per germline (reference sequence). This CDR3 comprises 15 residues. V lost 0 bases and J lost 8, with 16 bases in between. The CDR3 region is CASSESGLWAGEAFF. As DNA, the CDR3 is TGCGCCAGCAGTGAGTCGGGGCTTTGGGCAGGGGAAGCTTTCTTT.